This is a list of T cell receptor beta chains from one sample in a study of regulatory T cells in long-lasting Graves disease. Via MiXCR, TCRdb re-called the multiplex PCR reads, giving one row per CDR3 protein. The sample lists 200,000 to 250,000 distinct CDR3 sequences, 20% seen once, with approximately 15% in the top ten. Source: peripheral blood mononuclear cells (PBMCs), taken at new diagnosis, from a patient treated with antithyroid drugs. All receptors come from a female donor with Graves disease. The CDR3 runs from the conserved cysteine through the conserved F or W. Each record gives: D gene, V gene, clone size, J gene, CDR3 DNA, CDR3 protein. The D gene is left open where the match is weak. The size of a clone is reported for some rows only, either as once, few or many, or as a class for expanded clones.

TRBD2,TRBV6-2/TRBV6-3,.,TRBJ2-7,TGTGCCAGCGGGAGGAGCGGGGCCAGGGAGCAGTACTTC,CASGRSGAREQYF
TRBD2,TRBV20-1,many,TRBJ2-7,TGCAGTGCTAGAGATTTTTTTGGCGGGGGGGTGTACAGTGGCGAGCAGTACTTC,CSARDFFGGGVYSGEQYF
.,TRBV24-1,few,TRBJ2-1,TGTGCCACCAGTGATCCCCTCGGCAGGGGGGGAAATGAGCAGTTCTTC,CATSDPLGRGGNEQFF
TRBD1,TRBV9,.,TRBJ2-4,TGTGCCAGCAGCGTCGCGGGACAGGGGGCCAAAAACATTCAGTACTTC,CASSVAGQGAKNIQYF
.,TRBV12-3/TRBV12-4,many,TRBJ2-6,TGTGCCAGCCGGGGCGACAACTCTGGGGCCAACGTCCTGACTTTC,CASRGDNSGANVLTF
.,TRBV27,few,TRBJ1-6,TGTGCCAGCAGTTTATCACGGCAGAAAAGAGGTTCACCCCTCCACTTT,CASSLSRQKRGSPLHF
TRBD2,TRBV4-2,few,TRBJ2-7,TGTGCCAGCAGCCCCCGGGGGGGGGAGGCCGAGCAGTACTTC,CASSPRGGEAEQYF
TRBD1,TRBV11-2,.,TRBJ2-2,TGTGCCAGCAGCTCCCGCGGGACAGGGGGCGGCGGGGAGCTGTTTTTT,CASSSRGTGGGGELFF
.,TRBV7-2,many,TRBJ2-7,TGTGCCAGCAGCTCACCCCGACAGAGGCAGTACTTC,CASSSPRQRQYF
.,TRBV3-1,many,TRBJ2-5,TGTGCCAGCAGCCAAGATACGGGGGCGGAGACCCAGTACTTC,CASSQDTGAETQYF
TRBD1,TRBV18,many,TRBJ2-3,TGTGCCAGCTCACCCCCGGGACAGGGAACGCCAGATACGCAGTATTTT,CASSPPGQGTPDTQYF
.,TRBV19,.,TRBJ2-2,TGTGCCAGTAGTATAGATGGGGCAGTACGAACCGGGGAGCTGTTTTTT,CASSIDGAVRTGELFF
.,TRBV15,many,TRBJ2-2,TGTGCCACCAGCAGAGATTTTCCGAACACCGGGGAGCTGTTTTTT,CATSRDFPNTGELFF
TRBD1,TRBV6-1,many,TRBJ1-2,TGTGCCAGTCTGTTGGACAGGGCTTCGGGCTACACCTTC,CASLLDRASGYTF
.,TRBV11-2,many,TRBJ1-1,TGTGCCAGCAGCCCGGCCAGACGGAACACTGAAGCTTTCTTT,CASSPARRNTEAFF
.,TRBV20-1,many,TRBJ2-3,TGCAGTGCTAGTACTGCGGCAAGTTACGGGGGAGCCACAGATACGCAGTATTTT,CSASTAASYGGATDTQYF
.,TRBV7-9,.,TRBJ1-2,TGTGCCAGCAGCTTAGGAGGAACTACCTTCACTAACTATGGCTACACCTTC,CASSLGGTTFTNYGYTF
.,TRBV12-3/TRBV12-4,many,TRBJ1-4,TGTGCCAGCAGTTTTGGGGGGGCCCGAGGACCGTTGGGTGAAAAACTGTTTTTT,CASSFGGARGPLGEKLFF
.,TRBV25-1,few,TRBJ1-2,TGTGCCAGCAGTGACCCCCGAGCCAGCTATGGCTACACCTTC,CASSDPRASYGYTF
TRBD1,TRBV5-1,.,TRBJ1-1,TGCGCCAGCGTTCAGGGGGTGGGCACTGAAGCTTTCTTT,CASVQGVGTEAFF
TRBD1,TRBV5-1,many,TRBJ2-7,TGCGCCAGTCGGACAGGGGGCAACGAGCAGTACTTC,CASRTGGNEQYF
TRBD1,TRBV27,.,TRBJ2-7,TGTGCCAGCCGTCGGGACAGGGACCCCTACGAGCAGTACTTC,CASRRDRDPYEQYF
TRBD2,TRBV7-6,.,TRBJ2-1,TGTGCCAGCAGCTTCAGCGGGAGTGCCTCCTACAATGAGCAGTTCTTC,CASSFSGSASYNEQFF
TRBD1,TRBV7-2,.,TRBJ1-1,TGTGCCAGCAGCTTTAACAGGGGAACTGAAGCTTTCTTT,CASSFNRGTEAFF
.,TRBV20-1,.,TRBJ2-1,TGCAGTGCTATGAGGCCCTCCTACAATGAGCAGTTCTTC,CSAMRPSYNEQFF
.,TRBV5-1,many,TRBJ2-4,TGCGCCAGCAGCTTGGAGGCCCGGGACATTCAGTACTTC,CASSLEARDIQYF
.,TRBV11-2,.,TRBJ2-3,TGTGCCAGCAGCTTATCTCCGGGAGCGACAGATACGCAGTATTTT,CASSLSPGATDTQYF
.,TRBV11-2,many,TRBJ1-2,TGTGCCAGCAGCCTGGCGGGGTATGGCTACACCTTC,CASSLAGYGYTF
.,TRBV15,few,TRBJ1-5,TGTGCCACCAGCAGAGGAGTAAGGGGGAGGGGGTTAACGTACGGTCAGCCCCAGCATTTT,CATSRGVRGRGLTYGQPQHF
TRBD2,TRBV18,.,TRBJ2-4,TGTGCCAGCTCACCCAGCCCGACGACTAGCGGGAGGAAAAACATTCAGTACTTC,CASSPSPTTSGRKNIQYF
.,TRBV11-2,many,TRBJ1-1,TGTGCCAGCAGCTTTCATGGGGGTTCGAACACTGAAGCTTTCTTT,CASSFHGGSNTEAFF
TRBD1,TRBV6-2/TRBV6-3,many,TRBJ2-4,TGTGCCAGCAGTAACCCCAAGACAGGGGGCCGGGACATTCAGTACTTC,CASSNPKTGGRDIQYF
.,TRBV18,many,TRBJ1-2,TGTGCCAGCTCACCAACCCCCTTCGGAGCTAACTATGGCTACACCTTC,CASSPTPFGANYGYTF
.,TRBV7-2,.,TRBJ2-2,TGTGCCAGCAGCTACGCCGGTGGACACACCGGGGAGCTGTTTTTT,CASSYAGGHTGELFF
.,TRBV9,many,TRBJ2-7,TGTGCCAGCAGCGTAGACCCAGGTGGGTTGAGCGAGCAGTACTTC,CASSVDPGGLSEQYF
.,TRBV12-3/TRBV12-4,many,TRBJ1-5,TGTGCCAGCACCTGGGGGGCCCAGCCCCAGCATTTT,CASTWGAQPQHF
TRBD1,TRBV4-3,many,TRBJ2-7,TGCGCCAGCAGCCGGTCTGACAGGGGAACCGAGCAGTACTTC,CASSRSDRGTEQYF
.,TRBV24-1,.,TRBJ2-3,TGTGCCACCAGTGATGACGGGGGTACGCAGTGTTTT,CATSDDGGTQCF
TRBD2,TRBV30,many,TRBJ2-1,TGTGCCTGGAGCACGGGACTAGCGGGAGGAAGGGATGAGCAGTTCTTC,CAWSTGLAGGRDEQFF
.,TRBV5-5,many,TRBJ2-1,TGTGCCAGCAGCTTTTCGGGGAATGAGCAGTTCTTC,CASSFSGNEQFF
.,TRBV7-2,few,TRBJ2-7,TGTGCCAGCGGCTTACGTGGGAGCCCCGTCTACGGGCAGTACTTC,CASGLRGSPVYGQYF
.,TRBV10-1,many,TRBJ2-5,TGCGCCAGCAGTGTCGGTCCACGGGAGACCCAGTACTTC,CASSVGPRETQYF
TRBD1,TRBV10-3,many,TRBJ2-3,TGTGCCATCACCGATGGACAGGGAGGAGCAGATACGCAGTATTTT,CAITDGQGGADTQYF
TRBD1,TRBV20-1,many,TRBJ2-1,TGCAGTGCTAGAGACTTTGGACAGGCTGTGTCCTACAATGAGCAGTTCTTC,CSARDFGQAVSYNEQFF
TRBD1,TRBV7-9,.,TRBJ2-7,TGTGCCAGCAGCCTCGGGACAGGGGATAGGGAGCAGTACTTC,CASSLGTGDREQYF
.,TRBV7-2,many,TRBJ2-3,TGTGCCAGCAGCCCCTGGGCGGGTACAGATACGCAGTATTTT,CASSPWAGTDTQYF
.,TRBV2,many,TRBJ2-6,TGTGCCAGCAGTGCACAGAGCTCTGGGGCCAACGTCCTGACTTTC,CASSAQSSGANVLTF
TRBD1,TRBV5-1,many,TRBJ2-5,TGCGCCAGCAGCCCCGGACAGGTCCAAGAGACCCAGTACTTC,CASSPGQVQETQYF
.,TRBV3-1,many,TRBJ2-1,TGTGCCAGCAGCTCTGAAGCTGGTGAGCAGTTCTTC,CASSSEAGEQFF
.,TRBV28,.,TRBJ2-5,TGTGCCAGCAGTTTCGTCACGGCTGGAGGCGTAGGAGAGACCCAGTACTTC,CASSFVTAGGVGETQYF
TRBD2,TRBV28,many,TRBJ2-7,TGTGCCAGCAAATACGGGGGGGCCAGGAACGAGCAGTACTTC,CASKYGGARNEQYF
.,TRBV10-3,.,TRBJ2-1,TGTGCCATCGGTGGTTACAATGAGCAGTTCTTC,CAIGGYNEQFF
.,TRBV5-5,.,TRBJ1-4,TGTGCCAGCAGCCTTAATTGGGGCGATGAAAAACTGTTTTTT,CASSLNWGDEKLFF